This T cell receptor (beta chain) originates from a study of T-cell reconstitution after alpha-beta-depleted transplantation in children. Whole-study results and caveats: The origin of alpha-beta T cells about two months after transplant was reportedly several hundred expanded graft clones.

Germline CDR1 reads SGHAT; CDR2 reads FQNNGV. Trimming removed 5 bases from V and 2 bases from J, with 17 bases in between. This CDR3 region has 16 residues. Unique molecular identifiers were incorporated when the TCRbeta library was constructed. From the PCR reads, TCRdb called clonotypes with MiXCR, one entry per CDR3 protein. The sample yields around 600,000 distinct CDR3 sequences, roughly 23% seen once. This clonotype occurred many times. Its antigen is unknown. The sequence derives from a boy under three years old who had a stem cell transplant for acute myeloid leukemia, so the T cells may come from the graft donor. The J gene is TRBJ2-3, the V gene TRBV11-2, with TRBD2 as a possible D gene (5 bases). This specimen was PBMCs, mostly from graft donor cells, taken 360 days after TCRalphabeta/CD19-depleted stem cell transplant. CDR3 sequence (DNA): TGTGCCAGCAGCGGTCGGGAACGTGGGATCACAGATACGCAGTATTTT. Translation gives CASSGRERGITDTQYF.